A selection of T cell receptor beta chains follows, all from one sample in a study of untreated major depressive disorder. Sequencing used immunoSEQ multiplex PCR; TCRdb keeps in-frame clones, though not all of them. The top ten clones hold approximately 0.32% of a sample with approximately 20,000 clones, about 93% of them seen once. The sequenced sample consisted of CD4+ T cells from PBMCs. The receptors derive from a man under 40 in good health. Each CDR3 is given with its conserved first and last residue. Each record gives: clone size, V gene, D gene, J gene, CDR3 protein, CDR3 DNA. D genes are given only for firm matches. Size is omitted from some rows. Given values are once, few, many or a class for expanded clones.

clone size: -
V gene: TRBV20-1
D gene: -
J gene: TRBJ1-2
CDR3 protein: CSAHMQPGYTF
CDR3 DNA: TGCAGTGCTCACATGCAGCCTGGCTACACCTTC

clone size: -
V gene: TRBV5-6
D gene: -
J gene: TRBJ2-2
CDR3 protein: CASSFGSLNTGELFF
CDR3 DNA: TGTGCCAGCAGCTTTGGTAGCCTGAACACCGGGGAGCTGTTTTTT

clone size: -
V gene: TRBV2
D gene: -
J gene: TRBJ2-1
CDR3 protein: CASTWTTIVRDEQFF
CDR3 DNA: TGTGCCAGCACCTGGACTACCATTGTAAGGGATGAGCAGTTCTTC

clone size: -
V gene: TRBV7-9
D gene: -
J gene: TRBJ2-5
CDR3 protein: CASSLRPIQETQYF
CDR3 DNA: TGTGCCAGCAGCCTCCGGCCGATTCAAGAGACCCAGTACTTC

clone size: once
V gene: TRBV7-2
D gene: -
J gene: TRBJ1-5
CDR3 protein: CASSSGPNQPQHF
CDR3 DNA: TGTGCCAGCAGTTCCGGACCCAATCAGCCCCAGCATTTT

clone size: once
V gene: TRBV5-1
D gene: TRBD1
J gene: TRBJ1-1
CDR3 protein: CASSERTGGNTEAFF
CDR3 DNA: TGCGCCAGCAGCGAAAGGACAGGCGGGAACACTGAAGCTTTCTTT

clone size: few
V gene: TRBV6-5
D gene: -
J gene: TRBJ2-7
CDR3 protein: CASSYSSLGSYEQYF
CDR3 DNA: TGTGCCAGCAGTTACTCGAGCTTGGGTTCCTACGAGCAGTACTTC

clone size: -
V gene: TRBV30
D gene: -
J gene: TRBJ2-1
CDR3 protein: CASPSSNEQFF
CDR3 DNA: TGTGCCTCTCCTAGTTCCAATGAGCAGTTCTTC

clone size: -
V gene: TRBV28
D gene: TRBD1
J gene: TRBJ1-5
CDR3 protein: CASRLPTGKNQPQHF
CDR3 DNA: TGTGCCAGCAGACTCCCGACAGGGAAGAACCAGCCCCAGCATTTT

clone size: -
V gene: TRBV18
D gene: TRBD2
J gene: TRBJ2-1
CDR3 protein: CASSPSTSGRIKHNEQFF
CDR3 DNA: TGTGCCAGCTCACCAAGTACTAGCGGGAGGATAAAGCACAATGAGCAGTTCTTC

clone size: -
V gene: TRBV4-1
D gene: -
J gene: TRBJ1-5
CDR3 protein: CASSQDRGGSQPQHF
CDR3 DNA: TGCGCCAGCAGCCAAGATCGGGGGGGCTCCCAGCCCCAGCATTTT

clone size: -
V gene: TRBV6-5
D gene: -
J gene: TRBJ1-2
CDR3 protein: CASGSWTDYGYTF
CDR3 DNA: TGTGCCAGCGGGTCATGGACTGACTATGGCTACACCTTC

clone size: -
V gene: TRBV27
D gene: TRBD1
J gene: TRBJ2-3
CDR3 protein: CASSGNLNRGLLSTDTQYF
CDR3 DNA: TGTGCCAGCTCCGGGAACCTCAACAGGGGCCTCCTAAGCACAGATACGCAGTATTTT

clone size: -
V gene: TRBV6-5
D gene: TRBD1
J gene: TRBJ1-1
CDR3 protein: CASSYRTGDEAFF
CDR3 DNA: TGTGCCAGCAGTTACCGGACAGGCGACGAAGCTTTCTTT

clone size: -
V gene: TRBV7-6
D gene: -
J gene: TRBJ2-5
CDR3 protein: CASSSDGQETQYF
CDR3 DNA: TGTGCCAGCAGCTCAGACGGACAAGAGACCCAGTACTTC

clone size: -
V gene: TRBV2
D gene: -
J gene: TRBJ1-2
CDR3 protein: CASSGTDDGHGYTF
CDR3 DNA: TGTGCCAGCAGTGGTACGGATGATGGACATGGCTACACCTTC

clone size: -
V gene: TRBV5-4
D gene: TRBD1
J gene: TRBJ2-7
CDR3 protein: CASSTRTGEGYEQYF
CDR3 DNA: TGTGCCAGCAGCACGAGGACAGGCGAAGGCTACGAGCAGTACTTC

clone size: -
V gene: TRBV4-2
D gene: -
J gene: TRBJ2-7
CDR3 protein: CASSKGADAAYEQYF
CDR3 DNA: TGTGCCAGCAGCAAAGGGGCTGACGCCGCCTACGAGCAGTACTTC